The 25 T cell receptor beta chains below were found in one sample sequenced in a study of blood T cell repertoires in COVID-19. Sequenced by immunoSEQ multiplex PCR; TCRdb stores in-frame clones only, minus some. The sample includes hundreds of thousands of clones, around 90% of them seen just once. Sequenced input: peripheral blood. The receptors were sampled from a woman younger than 35 who had recovered from COVID-19.

This clone has a handful of counts. The chain recombines TRBV27 with TRBJ1-5; no clear D gene. CDR1 and CDR2 from the germline V gene are MNHEY and SMNVEV (reference sequence). The V gene lost 11 bases and the J gene lost 9 bases, with 17 bases spanning the gap. CDR3 length: 12 residues. CDR3 DNA: TGTGCCGCGGGCCAGGCGTGGGGGCCCCAGCATTTT. This codes for CAAGQAWGPQHF.

The V call is TRBV27, the J call TRBJ1-3, with D unresolved. This CDR3 is 14 amino acids long. CDR1 MNHEY and CDR2 SMNVEV come from the germline V gene (reference sequence). The V end was cut by 4 bases, the J end by 2 bases, with 9 bases between. CDR3 sequence: CASSSWRAGNTIYF. The CDR3 coding sequence is TGTGCCAGCAGTTCCTGGCGGGCTGGAAACACCATATATTTT.

The V gene is TRBV7-2, the J gene TRBJ1-6; D is perhaps TRBD1 (6 bases). Germline CDR1 is SGHTA and CDR2 is FQGNSA. The CDR3 length is 16 residues. The V end was cut by 4 bases, the J end by 7 bases, with 17 bases between. CDR3 bases: TGTGCCAGCAGCTCCCAACCCGCGGGGGCGAATTCACCCCTCCACTTT. This encodes CASSSQPAGANSPLHF.

J is TRBJ1-4 and V is TRBV18; D unclear. Germline CDR1 reads KGHSH; CDR2 reads LQKENI. The CDR3 has 13 amino acids. Trimming stripped 6 bases from V and 0 bases from J, with 5 bases between. The CDR3 bases are TGTGCCAGCTCTCAATCAACTAATGAAAAACTGTTTTTT. The encoded protein is CASSQSTNEKLFF. Based on the CDR3 plus reference TRBV18 and TRBJ1-4, the full variable domain is NAGVMQNPRHLVRRRGQEARLRCSPMKGHSHVYWYRQLPEEGLKFMVYLQKENIIDESGMPKERFSAEFPKEGPSILRIQQVVRGDSAAYFCASSQSTNEKLFFGSGTQLSVL.

Comments on this clone: Other DNA sequences in this specimen translate into the identical CDR3. The J gene is TRBJ2-1, the V gene TRBV12-3 or TRBV12-4; D unclear. V was pared by 4 bases and J by 7 bases, with 5 bases between. CDR3 length: 11 residues. The CDR3 sequence is CASSYSNEQFF. CDR3 DNA sequence: TGTGCCAGCAGTTATAGTAATGAGCAGTTCTTC.

The gene calls are TRBV11-2 and TRBJ1-4, with TRBD1 matching over 9 bases. This CDR3 comprises 16 residues. Germline assignment: CDR1 SGHAT and CDR2 FQNNGV. The trim removed 3 bases at V and 11 bases at J, leaving 13 bases unmatched. Here the CDR3 DNA reads TGTGCCAGCAGCTTTAATTTCGGGACAGGGCTGGCGAAACTGTTTTTT. Residues: CASSFNFGTGLAKLFF.

CDR3 sequence: CASGVGQGGRSYEQYF. The CDR3 DNA reads as TGTGCTAGTGGTGTCGGACAGGGTGGAAGGTCCTACGAGCAGTACTTC. The gene calls are TRBV12-5 and TRBJ2-7, with 8 positions matching TRBD1. The trim removed 5 bases at V and 1 base at J, leaving 10 bases unmatched. Looked up from germline, CDR1 is LGHNT and CDR2 is FRNRAP. This CDR3 has 16 amino acids. Based on the CDR3 plus reference TRBV12-5 and TRBJ2-7, the full variable domain is DARVTQTPRHKVTEMGQEVTMRCQPILGHNTVFWYRQTMMQGLELLAYFRNRAPLDDSGMPKDRFSAEMPDATLATLKIQPSEPRDSAVYFCASGVGQGGRSYEQYFGPGTRLTVT.

V is TRBV7-2 and J is TRBJ2-1; 7 bases align to TRBD2. Germline values: CDR1 SGHTA, CDR2 FQGNSA. This CDR3 is built from 18 residues. J lost 3 bases, V lost 2 bases, and 13 bases had no gene match. CDR3 sequence reads: CASSLFLLAGVNYNEQFF. Here the CDR3 DNA reads TGTGCCAGCAGCTTATTCCTCCTCGCGGGAGTCAACTACAATGAGCAGTTCTTC.

The rearrangement links TRBV18 to TRBJ2-3; 10 nucleotides match TRBD1. This CDR3 spans 16 amino acids. Germline V gene sequence: CDR1 KGHSH, CDR2 LQKENI. V trimming: 1 base; J trimming: 3 bases; junction bases outside the gene matches: 4. CDR3 nucleotides: TGTGCCAGCTCACCACGAGCGGACAGGGGGACAGATACGCAGTATTTT. Amino acid sequence: CASSPRADRGTDTQYF.

V is TRBV7-2 and J is TRBJ2-1, with TRBD2 matching over 8 bases. The germline V gene has CDR1 SGHTA and CDR2 FQGNSA. The CDR3 loop spans 12 amino acids. Trimming took 6 bases from V and 9 from J; bases not matched to a gene: 4. The CDR3 reads CASRASGPEQFF. CDR3 coding DNA: TGTGCCAGCAGGGCTAGCGGGCCTGAGCAGTTCTTC.

The chain recombines TRBV14 with TRBJ1-6, with D possibly being TRBD1 (5 bases). The V and J ends lost 3 bases and 7 bases respectively, with 16 bases between them. Germline V lookup: CDR1 SGHDN, CDR2 FVKESK. This CDR3 is 16 amino acids long. The CDR3 here is CASSHLPTPGNSPLHF. The CDR3 nucleotides read TGTGCCAGCAGCCACCTACCGACACCAGGGAATTCACCCCTCCACTTT.

The J gene is TRBJ1-1, the V gene TRBV7-2, with 8 bases matching TRBD1. V shed 5 bases, J shed 0 bases, and the junction held 8 bases outside the gene matches. The CDR3 covers 16 residues. CDR1 is SGHTA and CDR2 is FQGNSA in the germline V gene. CDR3 coding DNA: TGTGCCAGCAGCGCATTGTTGGACAGGGTGAACACTGAAGCTTTCTTT. This sequence encodes CASSALLDRVNTEAFF. Complete variable domain (other parts from reference TRBV7-2 and TRBJ1-1): GAGVSQSPSNKVTEKGKDVELRCDPISGHTALYWYRQSLGQGLEFLIYFQGNSAPDKSGLPSDRFSAERTGGSVSTLTIQRTQQEDSAVYLCASSALLDRVNTEAFFGQGTRLTVV.

The chain joins TRBV5-6 to TRBJ2-6; 12 bases are shared with TRBD2. Germline CDR1 and CDR2: SGHDT and YYEEEE. The CDR3 runs to 18 residues. V lost 3 bases, J lost 2 bases, and 6 bases stayed unmatched. DNA of the CDR3: TGTGCCAGCAGCTCATCTAGCGGGAGGGCCCCTGGGGCCAACGTCCTGACTTTC. Translation gives CASSSSSGRAPGANVLTF.

This chain links TRBV6-2 or TRBV6-3 with TRBJ2-7; TRBD1 is a possible D gene (6 bases). The CDR3 sequence is 15 residues long. V was clipped by 2 bases and J by 1 base, with 12 bases between them. CDR1 MNHEY and CDR2 SVGEGT come from the germline V gene. In DNA, the CDR3 is TGTGCCAGCAGTTACGCGGGCAGGGGATCCTACGAGCAGTACTTC. This codes for CASSYAGRGSYEQYF.

The chain links TRBV6-5 to TRBJ1-2, with D possibly being TRBD1 (6 bases). Trimming took off 2 bases at V and 3 bases at J, with 16 bases between the two ends. The CDR3 covers 16 residues. Germline CDR1 and CDR2: MNHEY and SVGAGI. This CDR3 is CASSYGPSGVDYGYTF. The CDR3 bases are TGTGCCAGCAGTTACGGCCCATCAGGGGTCGACTATGGCTACACCTTC.

This clone has more than one count but fewer than ten. The chain carries TRBV19 and TRBJ2-3; TRBD2 aligns across 7 bases. The germline gives CDR1 LNHDA, CDR2 SQIVND (reference sequence). The CDR3 spans 14 residues. V shed 5 bases, J shed 0 bases, and the junction held 2 bases outside the gene matches. As DNA, the CDR3 is TGTGCCAGTAGTTTTAGCGGGAGCACAGATACGCAGTATTTT. Translating it yields CASSFSGSTDTQYF.

This clone was seen a single time. The V call is TRBV12-5, the J call TRBJ2-1; D might be TRBD2 (5 bases). V lost 5 bases and J 8 bases, leaving 10 bases between the germline ends. The CDR3 consists of 12 residues. Germline V gene sequence: CDR1 LGHNT, CDR2 FRNRAP. CDR3 sequence: CASGRTSYEQFF. CDR3 in DNA: TGTGCTAGTGGTCGGACTTCCTATGAGCAGTTCTTC.

J is TRBJ2-5 and V is TRBV7-9; tentatively, D is TRBD1 (7 bases). The CDR3 totals 15 residues. Looked up from germline, CDR1 is SEHNR and CDR2 is FQNEAQ (reference sequence). V was cut by 1 base and J by 4 bases, with 13 bases left in between. This CDR3 is CASSLGQGGSETQYF. CDR3 nucleotides: TGTGCCAGCAGCTTAGGGCAGGGGGGATCAGAGACCCAGTACTTC.

This clone occurred once. J is TRBJ1-1 and V is TRBV10-2; 7 nucleotides agree with TRBD1. The CDR3 sequence is 12 residues long. V lost 8 bases to trimming and J lost 3 bases; unmatched junction nucleotides: 3. The germline gives CDR1 WSHSY, CDR2 SAAADI. CDR3 residues: CASGQGDTEAFF. CDR3 DNA: TGCGCCAGCGGTCAGGGGGACACTGAAGCTTTCTTT.

V is TRBV9 and J is TRBJ1-2; D call uncertain. Trimming left V 5 bases short and J 2 bases short, with 4 bases between. Germline assignment: CDR1 SGDLS and CDR2 YYNGEE. The CDR3 loop spans 11 amino acids. DNA for the CDR3: TGTGCCAGCAGTCAGAACTATGGCTACACCTTC. Translating it yields CASSQNYGYTF.

The gene calls are TRBV6-5 and TRBJ1-1; 7 bases line up with TRBD1. The trim removed 0 bases at V and 7 bases at J, leaving 8 bases unmatched. Germline CDR1 is MNHEY and CDR2 is SVGAGI. CDR3 length: 15 amino acids. CDR3 residues: CASSYSMTGLSEAFF. The CDR3 DNA follows: TGTGCCAGCAGTTACTCGATGACAGGGCTTAGTGAAGCTTTCTTT.

V usage is TRBV6-5 and J usage is TRBJ1-1; D is possibly TRBD1 (5 bases). CDR1 and CDR2 (germline): MNHEY, SVGAGI. The CDR3 covers 15 residues. Trimming shortened V by 7 bases and J by 3 bases, and 18 bases separated the two germline ends. The CDR3, as DNA: TGTGCCAGCATCCCTAGGGCCAGGGAGGACACTGAAGCTTTCTTT. Protein product: CASIPRAREDTEAFF.

The gene calls are TRBV15 and TRBJ2-3; tentatively, D is TRBD1 (5 bases). CDR1 and CDR2 from the germline V gene are LNHNV and YYDKDF (reference sequence). V gave up 0 bases and J gave up 3 bases, with 13 bases separating them. The CDR3 length is 16 residues. DNA of the CDR3: TGTGCCACCAGCAGAGATGCAGGGCTTGGGACAGATACGCAGTATTTT. It codes for CATSRDAGLGTDTQYF.

The sample holds a few counts of this clone. As DNA, the CDR3 is TGTGCCAGCAGGGGGGAGGACACCGGGGAGCTGTTTTTT. It translates to CASRGEDTGELFF. The chain has TRBV2 and TRBJ2-2; maybe TRBD2 (6 bases). The CDR3 runs 13 residues. Trimming took 6 bases from V and 3 from J, leaving 8 bases between them. CDR1 and CDR2 from the germline V gene are SNHLY and FYNNEI.

The chain employs TRBV6-5 and TRBJ2-3, with 9 bases lining up with TRBD1. Germline CDR1 reads MNHEY; CDR2 reads SVGAGI. The V gene end was trimmed by 7 bases and the J gene end by 2 bases; junction bases not matched to a gene: 4. This CDR3 region has 14 residues. The CDR3 loop reads CASKNRGLTDTQYF. CDR3 in DNA: TGTGCCAGCAAAAACAGGGGGCTCACAGATACGCAGTATTTT.